This is a list of T cell receptor beta chains from one sample in a study of blood T cells in healthy people across ages. TCRdb processed the 5' RACE reads anew with MiXCR; each CDR3 protein has one entry. The repertoire holds some 930,000 distinct CDR3 sequences, with 25% to 30% as singletons. This sample was also put to use in a study of T cells of mothers and their children.

Sequenced: blood. These receptors originate from a woman aged 40-49 years in good health. Each CDR3 is given with its conserved first and last residue.

j_call,v_call,cdr3_aa
TRBJ2-7,TRBV10-3,CAIASVGSYEQYF
TRBJ1-5,TRBV27,CASSPGVSDQPQHF
TRBJ1-2,TRBV29-1,CSADETGTARYGYTF
TRBJ2-5,TRBV3-1,CASSQEGSVETQYF
TRBJ2-5,TRBV24-1,CATSDPLAGVREETQYF
TRBJ1-2,TRBV12-3/TRBV12-4,CASRQGHDGYTF
TRBJ2-5,TRBV7-2,CASSFIGGGMVIETQYF
TRBJ2-3,TRBV28,CASSLLGRPTGGTDTQYF
TRBJ2-1,TRBV20-1,CSARELASGGLEQFF
TRBJ1-5,TRBV15,CATSRESFGMEYSNQPQHF
TRBJ2-4,TRBV20-1,CSASMDSGNIQYF
TRBJ2-7,TRBV25-1,CASSDAGRVYEQYF
TRBJ2-5,TRBV7-2,CASSLTGWEETQYF
TRBJ2-7,TRBV5-1,CASSDRQGGYEQYF
TRBJ2-1,TRBV7-9,CASHRDTDNEQFF
TRBJ2-1,TRBV5-6,CASSWREGGAGVTYNEQFF
TRBJ2-5,TRBV28,CASSYPGDQETQYF
TRBJ1-1,TRBV29-1,CSVARDRDTEAFF
TRBJ2-7,TRBV29-1,CSVTLGGPPYEQYF
TRBJ1-1,TRBV6-2/TRBV6-3,CASSYSGGPRGNTEAFF
TRBJ2-5,TRBV2,CASSTGLAGPNYQETQYF
TRBJ1-5,TRBV20-1,CSAFGQGSNQPQHF
TRBJ1-1,TRBV29-1,CSALWGWENTEAFF
TRBJ1-5,TRBV29-1,CSVAEVGMSNQPQHF
TRBJ2-7,TRBV11-2,CASSPTSGVVGEQYF
TRBJ2-1,TRBV11-2,CASSTKGRVKKINEQFF
TRBJ2-5,TRBV27,CASSRDRAGQETQYF
TRBJ1-1,TRBV25-1,CASSDLVNTEAFF
TRBJ2-3,TRBV4-2,CASSQEGLTDTQYF
TRBJ2-3,TRBV7-3,CASGLASTDTQYF
TRBJ1-1,TRBV27,CASNLDRAGEAFF
TRBJ2-7,TRBV12-5,CASGLSGRGLYEQYF
TRBJ2-2,TRBV12-3/TRBV12-4,CASSSDSRGTGELFF
TRBJ1-1,TRBV5-1,CASSLEGLNEAFF
TRBJ2-7,TRBV5-6,CASSFQRSSYEQYF
.,TRBV28,CASRALRGAYEQYF
.,TRBV11-2,CASSLDPICEQYF
TRBJ2-1,TRBV28,CASNLAGGRGNEQFF
TRBJ2-5,TRBV7-9,CASSQDYPYNEQYF
TRBJ2-1,TRBV7-2,CASVVTRGPGNEQFF
TRBJ2-3,TRBV4-3,CASSQEGGASTGTQYF
TRBJ2-7,TRBV29-1,CSVQGRSYEQYF
TRBJ2-7,TRBV7-9,CASSSGDSASFSYEQYF
TRBJ2-1,TRBV20-1,CSAIHRGRYNEQFF
TRBJ2-6,TRBV3-1,CASSLHRAGANVLTF
TRBJ2-1,TRBV12-3/TRBV12-4,CASSPTSGPSYNEQFF
TRBJ2-5,TRBV12-3/TRBV12-4,CASAKEREPQETQYF
TRBJ1-5,TRBV5-5,CASSLAHNQPQHF
TRBJ1-4,TRBV6-5,CASRKQPTNEKLFF
TRBJ1-1,TRBV13,CASSLKTALMNTEAFF
TRBJ1-3,TRBV7-2,CASREGRGSSGNTIYF
TRBJ2-1,TRBV6-1,CASSGSGTGAYNEQFF
TRBJ2-7,TRBV7-2,CASSFIPSHEQYF
TRBJ2-1,TRBV28,CASSDTTLPNEQFF
TRBJ1-4,TRBV12-3/TRBV12-4,CASRTRVNEKPFF
TRBJ2-7,TRBV5-1,CASSLTGTGIHEQYF
TRBJ2-7,TRBV3-1,CASSRFQGDEQYF
TRBJ2-3,TRBV7-6,CASSSGLNTDTQYF
TRBJ1-1,TRBV27,CASSSNMNTEAFF
TRBJ2-2,TRBV19,CASSMDGGTTGKLFF